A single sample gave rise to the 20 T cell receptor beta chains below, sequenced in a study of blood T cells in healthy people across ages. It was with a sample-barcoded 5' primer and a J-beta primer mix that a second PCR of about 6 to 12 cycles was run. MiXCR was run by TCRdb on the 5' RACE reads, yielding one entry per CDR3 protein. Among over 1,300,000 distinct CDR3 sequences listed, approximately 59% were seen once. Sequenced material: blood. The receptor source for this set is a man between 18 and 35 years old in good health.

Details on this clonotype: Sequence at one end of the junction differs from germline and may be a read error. As DNA, the CDR3 is TGCGTCAGCAGCTTGGCTTCTAGGAGCATTCAGTACTTC. The encoded protein is CVSSLASRSIQYF. The chain joins TRBV5-1 to TRBJ2-4; no reliable D call. Germline lookup yields CDR1 SGHRS and CDR2 YFSETQ. The CDR3 extends over 13 amino acids. The full variable domain, in which reference TRBV5-1 and TRBJ2-4 provide the parts outside the CDR3, is KAGVTQTPRYLIKTRGQQVTLSCSPISGHRSVSWYQQTPGQGLQFLFEYFSETQRNKGNFPGRFSGRQFSNSRSEMNVSTLELGDSALYLCVSSLASRSIQYFGAGTRLSVL.

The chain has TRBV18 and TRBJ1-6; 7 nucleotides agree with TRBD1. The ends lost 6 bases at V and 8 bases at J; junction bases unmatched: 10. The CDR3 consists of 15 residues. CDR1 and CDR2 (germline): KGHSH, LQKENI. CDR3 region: CASSPGQAADSPLHF. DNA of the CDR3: TGTGCCAGCTCCCCCGGACAGGCGGCGGATTCACCCCTCCACTTT.

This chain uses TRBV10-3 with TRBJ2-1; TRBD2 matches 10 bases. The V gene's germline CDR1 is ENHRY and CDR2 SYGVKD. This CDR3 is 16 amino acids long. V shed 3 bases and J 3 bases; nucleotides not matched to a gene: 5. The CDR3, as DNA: TGTGCCATCAGTGACCCGTCTAGCGGGAGCTACAATGAGCAGTTCTTC. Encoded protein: CAISDPSSGSYNEQFF.

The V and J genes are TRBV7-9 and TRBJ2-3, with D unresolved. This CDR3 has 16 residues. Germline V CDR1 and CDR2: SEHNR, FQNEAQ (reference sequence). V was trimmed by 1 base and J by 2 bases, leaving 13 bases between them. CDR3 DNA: TGTGCCAGCAGCTTAGTCTTTCAACTATTCACAGATACGCAGTATTTT. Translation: CASSLVFQLFTDTQYF. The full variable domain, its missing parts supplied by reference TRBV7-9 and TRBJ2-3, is DTGVSQNPRHKITKRGQNVTFRCDPISEHNRLYWYRQTLGQGPEFLTYFQNEAQLEKSRLLSDRFSAERPKGSFSTLEIQRTEQGDSAMYLCASSLVFQLFTDTQYFGPGTRLTVL.

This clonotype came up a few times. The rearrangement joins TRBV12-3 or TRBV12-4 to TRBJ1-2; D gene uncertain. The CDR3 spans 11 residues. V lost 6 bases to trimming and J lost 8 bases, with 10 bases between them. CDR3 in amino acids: CASRMTRGYTF. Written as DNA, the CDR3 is TGTGCCAGCAGGATGACGAGGGGCTACACCTTC.

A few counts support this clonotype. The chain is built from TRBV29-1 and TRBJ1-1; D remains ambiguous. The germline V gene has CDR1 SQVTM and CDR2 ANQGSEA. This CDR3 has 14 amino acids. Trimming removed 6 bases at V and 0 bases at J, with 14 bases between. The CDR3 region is CSVGFPGLNTEAFF. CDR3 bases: TGCAGCGTAGGGTTCCCGGGATTGAACACTGAAGCTTTCTTT.

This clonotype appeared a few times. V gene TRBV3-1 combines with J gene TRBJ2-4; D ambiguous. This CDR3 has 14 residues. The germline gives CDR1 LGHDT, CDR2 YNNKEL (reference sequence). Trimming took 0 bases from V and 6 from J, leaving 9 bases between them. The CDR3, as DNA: TGTGCCAGCAGCCAAGAATTACTAACAAACATTCAGTACTTC. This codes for CASSQELLTNIQYF.

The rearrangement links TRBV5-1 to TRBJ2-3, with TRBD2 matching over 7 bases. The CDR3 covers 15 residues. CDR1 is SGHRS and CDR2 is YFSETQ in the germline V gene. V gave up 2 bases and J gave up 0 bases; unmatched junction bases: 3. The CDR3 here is CASSFSGKSTDTQYF. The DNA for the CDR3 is TGCGCCAGCAGCTTCAGCGGGAAAAGCACAGATACGCAGTATTTT.

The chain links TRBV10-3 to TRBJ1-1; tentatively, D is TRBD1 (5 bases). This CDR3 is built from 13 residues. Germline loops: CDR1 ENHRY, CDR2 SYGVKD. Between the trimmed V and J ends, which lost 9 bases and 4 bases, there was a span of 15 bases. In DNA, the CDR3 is TGTGCCATTTTGGGGGGAGGTGGCACTGAAGCTTTCTTT. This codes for CAILGGGGTEAFF.

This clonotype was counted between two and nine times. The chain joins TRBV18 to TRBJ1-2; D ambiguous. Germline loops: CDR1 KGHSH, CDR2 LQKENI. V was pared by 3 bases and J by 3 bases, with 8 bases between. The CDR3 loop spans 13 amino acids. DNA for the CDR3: TGTGCCAGCTCACCTCAGGAGCACTATGGCTACACCTTC. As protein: CASSPQEHYGYTF.

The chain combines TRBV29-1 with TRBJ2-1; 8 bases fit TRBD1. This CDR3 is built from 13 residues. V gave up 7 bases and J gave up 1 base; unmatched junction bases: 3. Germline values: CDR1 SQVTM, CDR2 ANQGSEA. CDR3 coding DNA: TGCAGCGCAACAGGGGGATCCTACAATGAGCAGTTCTTC. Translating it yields CSATGGSYNEQFF.

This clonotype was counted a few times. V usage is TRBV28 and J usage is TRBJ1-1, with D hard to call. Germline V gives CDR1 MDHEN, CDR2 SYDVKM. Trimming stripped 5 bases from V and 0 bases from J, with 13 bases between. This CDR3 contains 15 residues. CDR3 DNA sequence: TGTGCCAGCAGTACGCGATCCGCGATGAACACTGAAGCTTTCTTT. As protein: CASSTRSAMNTEAFF.

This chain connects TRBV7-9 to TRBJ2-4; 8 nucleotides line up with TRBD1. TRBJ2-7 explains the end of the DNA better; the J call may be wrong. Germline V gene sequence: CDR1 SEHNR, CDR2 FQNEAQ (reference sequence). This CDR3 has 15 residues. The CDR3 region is CASSLSDRGGDEQYF. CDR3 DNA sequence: TGTGCCAGCAGCTTATCCGACAGGGGTGGAGACGAGCAGTACTTC.

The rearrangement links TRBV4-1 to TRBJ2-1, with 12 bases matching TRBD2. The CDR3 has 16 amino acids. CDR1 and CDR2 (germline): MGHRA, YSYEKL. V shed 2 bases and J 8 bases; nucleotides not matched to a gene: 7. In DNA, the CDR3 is TGCGCCAGCAGCCAATCTCCGGGACTAGCGGGCGATGAGCAGTTCTTC. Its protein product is CASSQSPGLAGDEQFF.

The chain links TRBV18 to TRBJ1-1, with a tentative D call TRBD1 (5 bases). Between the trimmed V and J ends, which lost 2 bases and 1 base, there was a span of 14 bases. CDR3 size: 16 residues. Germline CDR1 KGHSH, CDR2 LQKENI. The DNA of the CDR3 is TGTGCCAGCTCACCAGCTGGGGGGTATACGAACACTGAAGCTTTCTTT. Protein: CASSPAGGYTNTEAFF.

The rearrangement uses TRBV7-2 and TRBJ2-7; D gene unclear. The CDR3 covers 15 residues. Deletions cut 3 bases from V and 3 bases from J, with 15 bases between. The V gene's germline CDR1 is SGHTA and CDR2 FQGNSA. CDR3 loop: CTSSLYTGRFYEQYF. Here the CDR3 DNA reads TGTACCAGCAGCTTGTATACCGGGCGGTTCTACGAGCAGTACTTC.

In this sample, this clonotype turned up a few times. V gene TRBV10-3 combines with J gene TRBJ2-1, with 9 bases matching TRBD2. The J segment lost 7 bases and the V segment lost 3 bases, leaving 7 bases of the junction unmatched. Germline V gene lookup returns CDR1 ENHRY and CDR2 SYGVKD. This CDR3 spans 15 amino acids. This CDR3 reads CAISEEPSGANEQFF. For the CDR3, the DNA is TGTGCCATCAGTGAAGAGCCTAGCGGGGCAAATGAGCAGTTCTTC.

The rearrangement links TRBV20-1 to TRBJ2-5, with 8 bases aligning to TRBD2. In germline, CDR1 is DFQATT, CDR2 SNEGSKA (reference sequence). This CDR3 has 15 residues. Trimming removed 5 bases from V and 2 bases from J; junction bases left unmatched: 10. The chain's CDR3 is CSAPPTSGAQETQYF. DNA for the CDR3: TGCAGTGCTCCCCCCACTAGCGGTGCGCAAGAGACCCAGTACTTC.

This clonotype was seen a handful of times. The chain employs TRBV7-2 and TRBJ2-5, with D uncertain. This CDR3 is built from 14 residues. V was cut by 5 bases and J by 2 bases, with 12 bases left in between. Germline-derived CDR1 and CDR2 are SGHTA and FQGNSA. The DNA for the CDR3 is TGTGCCAGCAGCCCCGAGTGGGGACAAGAGACCCAGTACTTC. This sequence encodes CASSPEWGQETQYF.

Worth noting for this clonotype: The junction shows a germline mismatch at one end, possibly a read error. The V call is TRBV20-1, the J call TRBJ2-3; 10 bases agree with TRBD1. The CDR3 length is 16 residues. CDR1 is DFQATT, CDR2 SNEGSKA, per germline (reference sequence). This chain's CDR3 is CSAIPGTGVSTDMQYF. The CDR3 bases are TGCAGTGCTATACCCGGGACAGGGGTCAGCACAGATATGCAGTATTTT.